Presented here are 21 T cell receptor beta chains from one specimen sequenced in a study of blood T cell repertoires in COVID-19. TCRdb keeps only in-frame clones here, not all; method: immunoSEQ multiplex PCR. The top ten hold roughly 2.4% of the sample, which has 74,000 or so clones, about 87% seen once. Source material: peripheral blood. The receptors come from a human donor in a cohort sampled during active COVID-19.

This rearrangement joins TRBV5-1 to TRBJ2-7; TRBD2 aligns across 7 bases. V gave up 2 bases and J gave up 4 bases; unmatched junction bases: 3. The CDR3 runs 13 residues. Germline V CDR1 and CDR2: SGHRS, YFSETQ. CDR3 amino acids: CASSFGGSYEQYF. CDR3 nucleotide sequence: TGCGCCAGCAGCTTCGGGGGGAGTTACGAGCAGTACTTC. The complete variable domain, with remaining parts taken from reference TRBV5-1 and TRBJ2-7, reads KAGVTQTPRYLIKTRGQQVTLSCSPISGHRSVSWYQQTPGQGLQFLFEYFSETQRNKGNFPGRFSGRQFSNSRSEMNVSTLELGDSALYLCASSFGGSYEQYFGPGTRLTVT.

Here the CDR3 DNA reads TGCGCCAGCAGGCAAACGGGGGTGCAAGAGACCCAGTACTTC. Amino acid sequence: CASRQTGVQETQYF. The V call is TRBV5-1, the J call TRBJ2-5; D is perhaps TRBD2 (6 bases). This CDR3 has 14 residues. V was pared by 5 bases and J by 2 bases, with 13 bases between. Germline CDR1 reads SGHRS; CDR2 reads YFSETQ.

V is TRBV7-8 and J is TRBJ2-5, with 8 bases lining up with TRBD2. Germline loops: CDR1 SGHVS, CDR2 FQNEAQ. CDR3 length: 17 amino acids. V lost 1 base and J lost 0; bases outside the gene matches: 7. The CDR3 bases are TGTGCCAGCAGCTTAGTTCCGGGAGGGGGGTACCAAGAGACCCAGTACTTC. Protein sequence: CASSLVPGGGYQETQYF.

The chain's CDR3 is CASSDSGHTRSSGNTIYF. In DNA form, the CDR3 reads TGTGCCAGCAGTGACTCCGGACACACCAGATCCTCTGGAAACACCATATATTTT. The chain combines TRBV6-4 with TRBJ1-3; TRBD1 might be the D (5 bases). Germline V lookup: CDR1 MRHNA, CDR2 SNTAGT. The V gene lost 0 bases and the J gene lost 0 bases, with 15 bases spanning the gap. The CDR3 totals 18 residues.

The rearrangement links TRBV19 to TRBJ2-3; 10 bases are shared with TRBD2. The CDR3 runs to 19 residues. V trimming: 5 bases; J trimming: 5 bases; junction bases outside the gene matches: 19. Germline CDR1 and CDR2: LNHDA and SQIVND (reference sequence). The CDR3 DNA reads TGTGCCAGTAGTCCGCCGCCTGGCGCGAGCGGGAGGGACAGAGATACGCAGTATTTT. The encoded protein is CASSPPPGASGRDRDTQYF. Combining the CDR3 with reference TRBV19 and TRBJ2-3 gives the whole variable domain DGGITQSPKYLFRKEGQNVTLSCEQNLNHDAMYWYRQDPGQGLRLIYYSQIVNDFQKGDIAEGYSVSREKKESFPLTVTSAQKNPTAFYLCASSPPPGASGRDRDTQYFGPGTRLTVL.

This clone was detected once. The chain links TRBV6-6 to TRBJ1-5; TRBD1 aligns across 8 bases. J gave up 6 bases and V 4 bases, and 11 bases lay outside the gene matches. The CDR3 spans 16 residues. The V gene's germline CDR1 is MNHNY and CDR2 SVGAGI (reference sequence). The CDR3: CASSSFDRGPGQPQHF. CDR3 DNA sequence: TGTGCCAGCAGTTCCTTCGACAGGGGACCGGGTCAGCCCCAGCATTTT.

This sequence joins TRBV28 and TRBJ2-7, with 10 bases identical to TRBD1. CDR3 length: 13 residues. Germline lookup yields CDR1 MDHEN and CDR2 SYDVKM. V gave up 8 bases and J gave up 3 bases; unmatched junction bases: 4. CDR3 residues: CASAGTGVYEQYF. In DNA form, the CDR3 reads TGTGCCAGCGCCGGGACAGGGGTCTACGAGCAGTACTTC.

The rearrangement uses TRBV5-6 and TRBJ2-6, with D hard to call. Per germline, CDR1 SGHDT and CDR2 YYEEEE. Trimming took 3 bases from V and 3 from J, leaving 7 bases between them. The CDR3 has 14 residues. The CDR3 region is CASSSGIGANVLTF. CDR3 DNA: TGTGCCAGCAGCTCCGGTATTGGGGCCAACGTCCTGACTTTC.

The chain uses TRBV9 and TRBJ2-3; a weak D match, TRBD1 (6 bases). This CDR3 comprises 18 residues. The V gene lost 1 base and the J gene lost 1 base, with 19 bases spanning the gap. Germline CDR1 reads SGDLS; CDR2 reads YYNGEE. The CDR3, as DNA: TGTGCCAGCAGCGTAAAAGCCGGGACATCTGCTGGCACAGATACGCAGTATTTT. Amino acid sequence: CASSVKAGTSAGTDTQYF.

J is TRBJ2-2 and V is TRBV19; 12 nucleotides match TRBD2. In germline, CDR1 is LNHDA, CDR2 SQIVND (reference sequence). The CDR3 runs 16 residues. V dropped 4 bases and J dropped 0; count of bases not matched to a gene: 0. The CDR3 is CASSRLAGANTGELFF. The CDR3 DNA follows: TGTGCCAGTAGTAGACTAGCGGGGGCGAACACCGGGGAGCTGTTTTTT. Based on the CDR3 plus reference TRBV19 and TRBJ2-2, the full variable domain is DGGITQSPKYLFRKEGQNVTLSCEQNLNHDAMYWYRQDPGQGLRLIYYSQIVNDFQKGDIAEGYSVSREKKESFPLTVTSAQKNPTAFYLCASSRLAGANTGELFFGEGSRLTVL.

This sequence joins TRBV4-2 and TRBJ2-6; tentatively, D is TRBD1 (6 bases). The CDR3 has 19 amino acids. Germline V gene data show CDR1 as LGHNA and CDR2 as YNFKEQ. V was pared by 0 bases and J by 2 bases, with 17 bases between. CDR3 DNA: TGTGCCAGCAGCCAAGATCAGAGAGACAGGCCTCCTGGGGCCAACGTCCTGACTTTC. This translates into CASSQDQRDRPPGANVLTF.

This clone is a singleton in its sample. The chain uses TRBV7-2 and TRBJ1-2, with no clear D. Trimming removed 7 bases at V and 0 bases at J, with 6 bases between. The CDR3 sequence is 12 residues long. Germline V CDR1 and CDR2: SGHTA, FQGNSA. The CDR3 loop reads CASTRSNYGYTF. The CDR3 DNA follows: TGTGCCAGCACGCGGTCTAACTATGGCTACACCTTC.

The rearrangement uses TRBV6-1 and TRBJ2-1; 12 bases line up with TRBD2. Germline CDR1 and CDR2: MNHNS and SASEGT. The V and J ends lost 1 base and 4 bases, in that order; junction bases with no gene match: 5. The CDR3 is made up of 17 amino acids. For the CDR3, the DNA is TGTGCCAGCAGTGAAGAGCTAGCGGGAGGGGGGTACAATGAGCAGTTCTTC. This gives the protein CASSEELAGGGYNEQFF.

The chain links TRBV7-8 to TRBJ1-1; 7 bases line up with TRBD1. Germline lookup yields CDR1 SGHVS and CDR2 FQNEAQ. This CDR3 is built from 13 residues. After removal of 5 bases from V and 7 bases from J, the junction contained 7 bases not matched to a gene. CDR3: CASSLGTAYEAFF. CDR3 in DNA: TGTGCCAGCAGCCTCGGGACAGCCTATGAAGCTTTCTTT.

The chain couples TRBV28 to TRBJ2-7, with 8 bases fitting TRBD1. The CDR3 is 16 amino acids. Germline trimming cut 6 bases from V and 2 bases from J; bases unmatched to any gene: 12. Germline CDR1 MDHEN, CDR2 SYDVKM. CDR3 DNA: TGTGCCAGCAGATCTAAGGGACAGGCTCAAACCTACGAGCAGTACTTC. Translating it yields CASRSKGQAQTYEQYF.

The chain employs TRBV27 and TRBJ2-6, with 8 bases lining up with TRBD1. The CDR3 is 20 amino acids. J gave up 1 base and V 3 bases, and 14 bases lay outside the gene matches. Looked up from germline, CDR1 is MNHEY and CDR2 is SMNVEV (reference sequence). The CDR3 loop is CASSLHRDRSLTSGANVLTF. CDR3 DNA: TGTGCCAGCAGTTTGCACAGGGACAGGAGCTTAACTTCTGGGGCCAACGTCCTGACTTTC.

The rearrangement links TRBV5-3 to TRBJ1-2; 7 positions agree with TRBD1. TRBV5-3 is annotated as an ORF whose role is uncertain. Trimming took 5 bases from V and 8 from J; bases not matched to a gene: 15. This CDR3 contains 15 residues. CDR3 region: CARRINPGQVYGYTF. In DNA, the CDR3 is TGTGCCAGAAGGATAAACCCCGGACAGGTGTACGGCTACACCTTC.

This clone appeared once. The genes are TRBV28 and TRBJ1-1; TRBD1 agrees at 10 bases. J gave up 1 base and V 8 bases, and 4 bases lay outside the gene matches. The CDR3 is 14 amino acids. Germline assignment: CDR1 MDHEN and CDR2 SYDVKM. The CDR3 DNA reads TGTGCCAGCGGCAGGGACAGGGGGAACACTGAAGCTTTCTTT. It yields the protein CASGRDRGNTEAFF. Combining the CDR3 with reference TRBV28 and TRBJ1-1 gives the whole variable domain DVKVTQSSRYLVKRTGEKVFLECVQDMDHENMFWYRQDPGLGLRLIYFSYDVKMKEKGDIPEGYSVSREKKERFSLILESASTNQTSMYLCASGRDRGNTEAFFGQGTRLTVV.

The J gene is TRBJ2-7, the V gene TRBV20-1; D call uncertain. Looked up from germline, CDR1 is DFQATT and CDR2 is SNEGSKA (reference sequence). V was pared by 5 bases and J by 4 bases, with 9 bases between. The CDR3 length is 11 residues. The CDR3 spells CSAFPQYEQYF. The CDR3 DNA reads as TGCAGTGCTTTTCCCCAGTACGAGCAGTACTTC.

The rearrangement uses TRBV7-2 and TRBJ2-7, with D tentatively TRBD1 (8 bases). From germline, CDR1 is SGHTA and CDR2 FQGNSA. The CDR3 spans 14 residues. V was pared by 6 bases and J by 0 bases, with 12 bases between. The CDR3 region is CASSNRGGSYEQYF. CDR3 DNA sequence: TGTGCCAGCAGTAACAGGGGGGGCTCCTACGAGCAGTACTTC.

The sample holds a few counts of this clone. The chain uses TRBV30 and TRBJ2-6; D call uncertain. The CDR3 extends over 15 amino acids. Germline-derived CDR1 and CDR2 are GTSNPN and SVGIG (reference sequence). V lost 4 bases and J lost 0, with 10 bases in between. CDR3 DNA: TGTGCCTGGATCCCCGGGTCCTCTGGGGCCAACGTCCTGACTTTC. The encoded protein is CAWIPGSSGANVLTF.